This is a list of T cell receptor beta chains from one sample in a study of T cell changes during pregnancy in multiple sclerosis. The data were produced by immunoSEQ multiplex PCR, yet TCRdb's version contains in-frame clones alone and is incomplete. The top ten hold approximately 1% of the sample, which has around 44,000 clones, roughly 90% seen once. The specimen comprised CD4+ T cells from peripheral blood mononuclear cells, sampled in the second trimester of pregnancy. All receptors come from a female donor with multiple sclerosis, enrolled in a pregnancy study. CDR3s include the opening cysteine and the closing phenylalanine or tryptophan. A D gene is named only where the DNA matches it firmly. Not all rows give a size; the values are once, few, many and, for expanded clones, a class.

d_gene	len	v_gene	abundance	j_gene	CDR3aa	CDR3nt
.	14	TRBV5-4	.	TRBJ1-1	CASSMDPRSTEAFF	TGTGCCAGCAGCATGGACCCCCGGAGCACTGAAGCTTTCTTT
.	15	TRBV10-1	.	TRBJ1-5	CASSASGLGNQPQHF	TGCGCCAGCAGTGCCTCGGGGTTGGGAAATCAGCCCCAGCATTTT
.	15	TRBV11-2	.	TRBJ1-3	CASSLERYPGNTIYF	TGTGCCAGCAGCTTAGAACGGTATCCTGGAAACACCATATATTTT
.	17	TRBV15	.	TRBJ2-1	CATSRDGAGSSYNEQFF	TGTGCCACCAGCAGAGATGGGGCGGGGAGCTCCTACAATGAGCAGTTCTTC
.	15	TRBV2	.	TRBJ1-4	CASSDSRGSNEKLFF	TGTGCCAGCAGTGATAGTAGGGGTTCTAATGAAAAACTGTTTTTT
.	14	TRBV5-1	once	TRBJ2-1	CASNGGGTVGEQFF	TGCGCCAGCAACGGTGGCGGGACGGTGGGTGAGCAGTTCTTC
.	16	TRBV4-3	.	TRBJ1-3	CASSQDHQVAGNTIYF	TGCGCCAGCAGCCAAGATCACCAGGTGGCCGGAAACACCATATATTTT
.	11	TRBV5-1	.	TRBJ2-1	CASATGNEQFF	TGCGCCAGTGCGACTGGGAATGAGCAGTTCTTC
TRBD1	17	TRBV7-2	.	TRBJ2-7	CASNPDQGGAKWYEQYF	TGTGCCAGCAACCCCGACCAAGGGGGCGCAAAGTGGTACGAGCAGTACTTC
.	17	TRBV21-1	.	TRBJ1-1	CASSKKSCRGAGTEAFF	TGTGCCAGCAGCAAAAAGTCCTGCAGGGGCGCAGGCACTGAAGCTTTCTTT
TRBD1	13	TRBV6-1	.	TRBJ2-7	CASSRQGTYEQYF	TGTGCCAGCAGTCGACAGGGTACCTACGAGCAGTACTTC
.	13	TRBV6-6	few	TRBJ2-2	CASWFLGNPTLFF	TGTGCCAGCTGGTTTCTCGGGAACCCCACGCTGTTTTTT
.	12	TRBV10-3	.	TRBJ2-5	CAIGLAIGTQYF	TGTGCCATCGGCCTAGCGATCGGGACCCAGTACTTC
TRBD1	15	TRBV28	.	TRBJ2-1	CASRSGTGKYNEQFF	TGTGCCAGCAGATCAGGGACAGGGAAATACAATGAGCAGTTCTTC
TRBD2	17	TRBV11-3	once	TRBJ2-7	CASTLPSGRTHSYEQYF	TGTGCCAGCACCCTGCCTAGCGGGAGGACCCACTCCTACGAGCAGTACTTC
TRBD1	15	TRBV5-1	.	TRBJ1-6	CASSLEDRANSPLHF	TGCGCCAGCAGCTTGGAGGACAGGGCGAATTCACCCCTCCACTTT
TRBD2	16	TRBV7-3	.	TRBJ2-3	CASSSQGLAGVSSQYF	TGTGCCAGCAGCTCACAGGGACTAGCGGGAGTGTCATCGCAGTATTTT